This T cell receptor beta chain originates from a study of cytomegalovirus exposure and HLA in healthy donors. Study details: A subsequent analysis reported that the roughly 120 validation repertoires were produced on the same platform that had also been used for the 500 to 700 first-cohort repertoires.

The assay was immunoSEQ multiplex PCR, and TCRdb's table has in-frame clones only and misses some. The table records 130,000 to 150,000 clones, around 88% of them present only once. The CDR3 is made up of 13 amino acids. V was shortened by 6 bases and J by 4 bases, with 12 bases between the two germline ends. Germline-derived CDR1 and CDR2 are SNHLY and FYNNEI. Concerning this clone: The antigen is unknown.

General study points: Researchers catalogued approximately 170 TCR beta chains as cytomegalovirus-associated. Specific recognition of CMV antigens was confirmed in vitro for three chains (all CMV-associated). Usually a TCR sequence was rare, but some public TCRs were found in many donors.

Sequencing was performed on PBMCs. The V gene is TRBV2, the J gene TRBJ1-2; D might be TRBD1 (5 bases). The TCR was taken from a woman between 18 and 29 years old in good health and CMV-seropositive. The CDR3 reads CASRGDSRYGYTF. CDR3 DNA: TGTGCCAGCAGGGGGGACTCCCGCTATGGCTACACCTTC.